Listed below are T cell receptor beta chains from one sample, sequenced in a study of T cell responses to AZD1222 COVID-19 vaccine. Produced via immunoSEQ multiplex PCR; TCRdb's table is partial and in-frame only. This table has some 180,000 clones, just under 95% appearing once. The input for sequencing was peripheral blood, taken 28 days after the second dose of the MenACWY control vaccine. These receptors came from an adult who received the MenACWY meningococcal vaccine as a control. Each CDR3 is given with its conserved first and last residue. D genes are given only for firm matches. Clone size is stated in some rows and not others, as once, few, many or a class when expanded.

TRBV2,once,TRBJ2-7,.,TGTGCCAGCCGCGGACAGACTCCCTACGAGCAGTACTTC,CASRGQTPYEQYF
TRBV4-2,.,TRBJ1-4,.,TGTGCCAGCAGCCAAGAAGCGGGAGCAACTAATGAAAAACTGTTTTTT,CASSQEAGATNEKLFF
TRBV7-2,.,TRBJ1-2,TRBD1,TGTGCCAGCTGGGGGCGACAGGGGAGCTACACCTTC,CASWGRQGSYTF
TRBV4-3,.,TRBJ1-2,.,TGCGCCAGCAGCCGGAGAGGAGCAGGCGTTGCAAGTGGCTACACCTTC,CASSRRGAGVASGYTF
TRBV6-5,.,TRBJ2-1,TRBD2,TGTGCCAGCAAAGGCGGGGGGTACAATGAGCAGTTCTTC,CASKGGGYNEQFF
TRBV13,.,TRBJ1-6,.,TGTGCCAGCAGCTTAGCCTACGGGGGGCAAGGTTCACCCCTCCACTTT,CASSLAYGGQGSPLHF
TRBV6-5,.,TRBJ1-6,.,TGTGCCAGCAGTTACTCGCCCAGGGACGGGAATTCACCCCTCCACTTT,CASSYSPRDGNSPLHF
TRBV29-1,.,TRBJ2-7,.,TGCAGCGTTGAGGGTGAAAGGGGCGAGCAGTACTTC,CSVEGERGEQYF
TRBV28,.,TRBJ2-7,.,TGTGCCAGCAGTTTATTGGGCAGGGCCACCTACGAGCAGTACTTC,CASSLLGRATYEQYF
TRBV7-9,.,TRBJ1-6,.,TGTGCCAGCAGCTTAATGGCCGGGGGCTCTTCACCCCTCCACTTT,CASSLMAGGSSPLHF
TRBV7-9,.,TRBJ1-1,.,TGTGCCAGCAGCTTAGGTGGAGGCTGGGGTTACATGAACACTGAAGCTTTCTTT,CASSLGGGWGYMNTEAFF
TRBV7-9,once,TRBJ2-5,.,TGTGCCAGCAGCTCCCAAAGACTAAGCACTCAACAAGAGACCCAGTACTTC,CASSSQRLSTQQETQYF
TRBV2,once,TRBJ1-2,.,TGTGCCAGCAGTCCAAGTAAGGCGGGTTATGGCTACACCTTC,CASSPSKAGYGYTF
TRBV12-3/TRBV12-4,.,TRBJ2-3,TRBD2,TGTGCCAGCAGTCTAGCGGGGGGCCCGTCTTTT,CASSLAGGPSF
TRBV9,.,TRBJ1-6,.,TGTGCCAGCAGTTCCTCGGACGGGACCAATTCACCCCTCCACTTT,CASSSSDGTNSPLHF
TRBV12-3/TRBV12-4,.,TRBJ1-2,TRBD1,TGTGCCAGCAGTTGGGACAGGGGGGGTGGCTACACCTTC,CASSWDRGGGYTF
TRBV5-8,.,TRBJ2-1,TRBD2,TGTGCCAGCAGTCCAGCGGGACTCTACAATGAGCAGTTCTTC,CASSPAGLYNEQFF
TRBV7-2,.,TRBJ2-5,TRBD2,TGTGCCAGCAGCGAGACTAGCGGGGGAGGGCCCCAACAAGAGACCCAGTACTTC,CASSETSGGGPQQETQYF
TRBV11-2,.,TRBJ2-3,.,TGTGCCAGCAGCCCCGGGGTCACAGATACGCAGTATTTT,CASSPGVTDTQYF
TRBV5-1,.,TRBJ2-7,.,TGCGCCAGCAGCTTGTCTATCTCTTTTTCCTACGAGCAGTACTTC,CASSLSISFSYEQYF
TRBV21-1,.,TRBJ2-2,.,.,CASSKDTFGYTGELFF
TRBV7-8,.,TRBJ1-1,.,TGTGCCAGCAGCTTAGCCCCCAGCCCTGAAGCTTTCTTT,CASSLAPSPEAFF
TRBV7-6,.,TRBJ2-2,TRBD1,TGTGCCAGCAGTCCTAACAGGGGGCGCGGGGAGCTGTTTTTT,CASSPNRGRGELFF
TRBV7-2,.,TRBJ2-7,.,TGTGCCAGCAGCCTACTGGCCCTCCACGAGCAGTACTTC,CASSLLALHEQYF
TRBV6-6,.,TRBJ1-1,.,TGTGCCAGCAGTTACTCAACGGACAGATCTCGCCCAGCTTTCTTT,CASSYSTDRSRPAFF
TRBV18,.,TRBJ1-5,.,TGTGCCAGCTCACCGCGGGCAACCCCAAGTCAGCCCCAGCATTTT,CASSPRATPSQPQHF
TRBV19,.,TRBJ1-2,.,TGTGCCAGTAGTATTGAGCCCCGGGGGGTCTATGGCTACACCTTC,CASSIEPRGVYGYTF
TRBV4-1,few,TRBJ1-5,.,TGCGCCAGCAGCCAGGATGGACCGAGCAATCAGCCCCAGCATTTT,CASSQDGPSNQPQHF
TRBV6-5,.,TRBJ1-2,.,TGTGCCAGCCCCGGCCCGGGTGGTTTAGTCGGCTACACCTTC,CASPGPGGLVGYTF
TRBV12-3/TRBV12-4,.,TRBJ2-1,TRBD1,TGTGCCACCAGGGGGAGCTCCTACAATGAGCAGTTCTTC,CATRGSSYNEQFF
TRBV3-1/TRBV3-2,.,TRBJ2-5,.,TGTGCCAGCAGCCGAAGGTCACAGCAAGAGACCCAGTACTTC,CASSRRSQQETQYF
TRBV5-6,few,TRBJ2-7,.,TGTGCCAGCAGCTTGTATAACCCCAAGCCGGAGCAGTACTTC,CASSLYNPKPEQYF
TRBV6-2/TRBV6-3,.,TRBJ2-6,.,TGTGCCAGCAGTTACCGGACGGGCTCTGGGGCCAACGTCCTGACTTTC,CASSYRTGSGANVLTF
TRBV30,.,TRBJ2-7,.,TGTGCCTGGAGTGCCGGGACACTCTCCTACGAGCAGTACTTC,CAWSAGTLSYEQYF
TRBV6-4,.,TRBJ2-2,.,TGTGCCAGCGGACAGTACACCGGGGAGCTGTTTTTT,CASGQYTGELFF
TRBV3-1/TRBV3-2,.,TRBJ1-2,.,TGTGCCAGCAGCCTAAGTTCAGGGGAAAAGGGCTACACCTTC,CASSLSSGEKGYTF
TRBV6-2/TRBV6-3,.,TRBJ2-7,.,TGTGCCAGCAGCCTCCGGACCCCCTACGAGCAGTACTTC,CASSLRTPYEQYF
TRBV5-1,.,TRBJ1-3,.,TGCGCCAGCAGCCCCTCACCGATACCTCCTGGAAACACCATATATTTT,CASSPSPIPPGNTIYF
TRBV18,.,TRBJ1-1,.,TGTGCCAGCTCACCGTGGTCGGGAACGAACACTGAAGCTTTCTTT,CASSPWSGTNTEAFF
TRBV30,.,TRBJ2-7,TRBD2,TGTGCCTGGAGTCGACTCCCGACTAGCGGGGGACGTACCTACGAGCAGTACTTC,CAWSRLPTSGGRTYEQYF
TRBV2,.,TRBJ1-1,TRBD1,TGTGCCAGCAGTGGGACAGGGGGCACTGAAGCTTTCTTT,CASSGTGGTEAFF
TRBV4-2,.,TRBJ2-3,.,TGTGCCAGCAGCCAACCTACTAGGACCGGTCGGGCCACAGATACGCAGTATTTT,CASSQPTRTGRATDTQYF
TRBV4-2,.,TRBJ1-2,.,TGTGCCAGCAGCCAAGATCAGGGAGGGACCCGAGGTGGCTACACCTTC,CASSQDQGGTRGGYTF
TRBV5-4,.,TRBJ1-6,.,TGTGCCAGCAGCTCACGGACAGCGCCGAGCTCCTATAATTCACCCCTCCACTTT,CASSSRTAPSSYNSPLHF
TRBV21-1,.,TRBJ2-3,.,TGTGCCAGCAGCCGCAGGGGGGTTATCACAGATACGCAGTATTTT,CASSRRGVITDTQYF
TRBV30,once,TRBJ2-7,.,TGTGCCTGGAGTGTACTGGCCTTGGACTTC,CAWSVLALDF
TRBV18,.,TRBJ1-2,.,TGTGCCAGCTCGACATCGGGGCAATCTAACTATGGCTACACCTTC,CASSTSGQSNYGYTF
TRBV7-3,once,TRBJ1-2,.,TGTGCCAGCGGGCTTATGGGTTCTAAGCAAGATGGCTACACCTTC,CASGLMGSKQDGYTF
TRBV12-3/TRBV12-4,.,TRBJ1-4,.,TGTGCCAGCAGGTGGGGGGACGGCGAAAAACTGTTTTTT,CASRWGDGEKLFF
TRBV6-6,.,TRBJ2-2,.,TGTGCCAGCAGCCCTCGACCAACCGGGGAGCTGTTTTTT,CASSPRPTGELFF
TRBV5-1,.,TRBJ2-7,.,TGCGCCAGCAGCTTGGCCGTTTGGGGGGAGAAAACCTACGAGCAGTACTTC,CASSLAVWGEKTYEQYF
TRBV2,once,TRBJ2-1,TRBD1,TGTGCCAGCAGGGCCGGGACAGGGTCCTACAATGAGCAGTTCTTC,CASRAGTGSYNEQFF
TRBV6-5,.,TRBJ1-3,.,TGTGCCAGCGACAAGGAAAGAAACACCATATATTTT,CASDKERNTIYF
TRBV3-1/TRBV3-2,.,TRBJ1-1,.,TGTGCCAGCAGCCTCCTAAGCAACACTGAAGCTTTCTTT,CASSLLSNTEAFF
TRBV6-5,.,TRBJ1-6,.,TGTGCCAGCAGTTACGGAAATAATAATTCACCCCTCCACTTT,CASSYGNNNSPLHF